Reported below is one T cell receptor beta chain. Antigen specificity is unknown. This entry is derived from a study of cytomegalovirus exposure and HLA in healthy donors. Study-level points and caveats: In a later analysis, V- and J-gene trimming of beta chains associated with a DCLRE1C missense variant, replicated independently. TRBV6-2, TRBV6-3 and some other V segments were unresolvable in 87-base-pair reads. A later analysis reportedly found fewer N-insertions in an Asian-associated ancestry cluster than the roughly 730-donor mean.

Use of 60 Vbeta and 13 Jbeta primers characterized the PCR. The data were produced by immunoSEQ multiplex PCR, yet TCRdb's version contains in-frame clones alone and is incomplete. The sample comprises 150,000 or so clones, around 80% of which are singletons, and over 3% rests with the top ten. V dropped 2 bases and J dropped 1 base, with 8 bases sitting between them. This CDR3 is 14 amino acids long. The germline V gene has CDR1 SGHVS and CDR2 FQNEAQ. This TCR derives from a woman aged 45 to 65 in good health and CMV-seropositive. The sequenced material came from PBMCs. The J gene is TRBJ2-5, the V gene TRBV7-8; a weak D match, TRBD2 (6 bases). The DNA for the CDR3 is TGTGCCAGCAGCTTACGGGACTTCCAAGAGACCCAGTACTTC. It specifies CASSLRDFQETQYF.